This is a list of T cell receptor beta chains from one sample in a study of response to subunit inactivated influenza vaccine. MiXCR, run by TCRdb on the RT-PCR reads, gives a single entry per CDR3 protein. The sample yields 700,000 to 900,000 distinct CDR3 sequences, approximately 22% seen once. This material consisted of PBMCs from blood, taken 5 days after vaccination. Receptors were obtained from a man aged 45-65 years who received an inactivated influenza vaccine. CDR3s include the opening cysteine and the closing phenylalanine or tryptophan. The D gene is left open where the match is weak. Clone size, where shown, is once, few, many, or a class for clones that have expanded.

>TRBJ2-2|few|-|TRBV20-1
CSARSPGGGYTGELFF
TGCAGTGCTAGATCCCCGGGAGGGGGCTACACCGGGGAGCTGTTTTTT
>TRBJ2-1|few|-|TRBV7-9
CASIPAGYSYNEQFF
TGTGCCAGTATTCCCGCAGGGTACTCCTACAATGAGCAGTTCTTC
>TRBJ2-3|-|-|TRBV6-1
CASRPPTGTDTQYF
TGTGCCAGCAGGCCCCCGACAGGCACAGATACGCAGTATTTT
>TRBJ2-1|-|-|TRBV7-9
CASRPRQDLGMSEQFF
TGTGCCAGCAGACCAAGACAGGATTTAGGCATGAGTGAGCAGTTCTTC
>TRBJ1-1|-|-|TRBV19
CASAGGAEAFF
TGTGCCAGTGCCGGCGGGGCTGAAGCTTTCTTT
>TRBJ2-1|once|TRBD2|TRBV20-1
CSARPATSGTNEQFF
TGCAGTGCTAGACCCGCGACTAGCGGGACCAATGAGCAGTTCTTC
>TRBJ2-1|-|TRBD2|TRBV7-6
CASSPGTSGRPYNEQFF
TGTGCCAGCAGCCCCGGGACTAGCGGGAGGCCCTACAATGAGCAGTTCTTC
>TRBJ2-1|few|-|TRBV6-2/TRBV6-3
CASSYPHNEQFF
TGTGCCAGCAGTTATCCCCACAATGAGCAGTTCTTC
>TRBJ1-6|few|TRBD1|TRBV5-5
CASSSPTGNSPLHF
TGTGCCAGCAGCTCGCCGACAGGGAATTCACCCCTCCACTTT
>TRBJ2-3|-|-|TRBV7-9
CASSLVGLTYSTDTQYF
TGTGCCAGCAGCTTAGTGGGACTCACCTACTCCACAGATACGCAGTATTTT
>TRBJ2-1|once|TRBD2|TRBV5-1
CASSQVAGGSHNEQFF
TGCGCCAGCAGCCAAGTAGCGGGAGGCTCCCACAATGAGCAGTTCTTC
>TRBJ2-7|-|-|TRBV10-3
CAISAGYEQYF
TGTGCCATCAGTGCAGGCTACGAGCAGTACTTC
>TRBJ2-5|-|TRBD2|TRBV7-9
CASSLSPGGGQETQYF
TGTGCCAGCAGCTTATCGCCCGGGGGGGGCCAAGAGACCCAGTACTTC
>TRBJ1-6|-|TRBD1|TRBV4-3
CASSQKAGGAGNSPLHF
TGCGCCAGCAGCCAGAAAGCAGGGGGCGCGGGAAATTCACCCCTCCACTTT
>TRBJ1-2|-|-|TRBV7-2
CASSLETSYGYTF
TGTGCCAGCAGCTTAGAGACAAGCTATGGCTACACCTTC
>TRBJ2-1|-|TRBD2|TRBV5-1
CASSQLTGGSYNEQFF
TGCGCCAGCAGCCAGCTGACGGGAGGGTCCTACAATGAGCAGTTCTTC
>TRBJ2-7|few|-|TRBV28
CASSSGGRGAFDEQYF
TGTGCCAGCAGTTCTGGTGGCCGAGGGGCTTTCGACGAGCAGTACTTC
>TRBJ1-1|few|TRBD1|TRBV18
CASSDRVTEAFF
TGTGCCAGCTCAGACAGGGTTACTGAAGCTTTCTTT
>TRBJ2-7|-|TRBD1|TRBV6-1
CASRDPGGPSSYEQYF
TGTGCCAGCAGGGACCCAGGGGGCCCGAGCTCCTACGAGCAGTACTTC
>TRBJ1-1|-|TRBD1|TRBV5-1
CASSPLGQAVEAFF
TGCGCCAGCAGCCCCTTGGGACAGGCTGTTGAAGCTTTCTTT
>TRBJ1-2|few|TRBD1|TRBV20-1
CSARAPGQGNGYTF
TGCAGTGCTAGGGCCCCGGGACAGGGAAACGGCTACACCTTC
>TRBJ2-1|few|TRBD2|TRBV29-1
CSVFRTSGSNEQFF
TGCAGCGTCTTCCGGACTAGCGGGAGTAATGAGCAGTTCTTC
>TRBJ2-7|few|-|TRBV20-1
CSARDLARVETGSSYEQYF
TGCAGTGCTAGAGATCTCGCGCGAGTAGAAACAGGGAGCTCCTACGAGCAGTACTTC
>TRBJ2-7|-|-|TRBV20-1
CSARSGQARGSSYEQYF
TGCAGTGCCAGGTCGGGGCAGGCAAGGGGGAGCTCCTACGAGCAGTACTTC
>TRBJ2-3|few|TRBD2|TRBV4-2
CASSQDRAGGLDTQYF
TGTGCCAGCAGCCAAGATCGGGCGGGGGGGTTGGATACGCAGTATTTT
>TRBJ2-1|-|TRBD1|TRBV7-2
CASSRTGGRLYNEQFF
TGTGCCAGCAGCCGGACAGGGGGCAGGTTATACAATGAGCAGTTCTTC
>TRBJ2-6|-|-|TRBV5-1
CASSYLQTSSGANVLTF
TGCGCCAGCAGCTACTTACAGACAAGCTCTGGGGCCAACGTCCTGACTTTC
>TRBJ2-7|few|TRBD1|TRBV5-1
CASRLKQGSSYEQYF
TGCGCCAGCAGGCTAAAACAGGGGTCGTCCTACGAGCAGTACTTC
>TRBJ2-2|few|TRBD1|TRBV12-3/TRBV12-4
CASSQDRGLGGELFF
TGTGCCAGCAGCCAGGACAGGGGGCTTGGCGGGGAGCTGTTTTTT
>TRBJ1-4|-|-|TRBV28
CASSSGTPGEKLFF
TGTGCCAGCAGTTCAGGGACCCCTGGTGAAAAACTGTTTTTT
>TRBJ2-7|many|-|TRBV5-1
CASSLVESSYEQYF
TGCGCCAGCAGCTTGGTGGAAAGCTCCTACGAGCAGTACTTC
>TRBJ2-1|few|TRBD2|TRBV7-8
CASSLIRPAGGRNEQFF
TGTGCCAGCAGCTTAATCCGGCCAGCGGGGGGCCGGAATGAGCAGTTCTTC
>TRBJ2-1|few|-|TRBV29-1
CSVDSGPGIEQFF
TGCAGCGTTGACTCGGGACCCGGAATCGAGCAGTTCTTC
>TRBJ2-7|few|TRBD2|TRBV20-1
CSASPGLADYEQYF
TGCAGTGCTTCCCCCGGACTAGCGGACTACGAGCAGTACTTC
>TRBJ2-7|few|-|TRBV7-9
CASSLETSSSEQYF
TGTGCCAGCAGCTTAGAAACTAGTTCGTCCGAGCAGTACTTC
>TRBJ2-1|few|TRBD2|TRBV18
CASSPQTSGIYNEQFF
TGTGCCAGCTCACCCCAGACTAGCGGGATTTACAATGAGCAGTTCTTC
>TRBJ2-5|few|-|TRBV28
CASSTGTPETQYF
TGTGCCAGCAGCACAGGGACCCCTGAGACCCAGTACTTC
>TRBJ1-2|-|TRBD1|TRBV5-1
CASSLGGQFNYGYTF
TGCGCCAGCAGCTTGGGGGGACAGTTCAACTATGGCTACACCTTC
>TRBJ1-4|-|TRBD1|TRBV20-1
CSAGTGTNEKLFF
TGCAGTGCCGGGACAGGAACTAATGAAAAACTGTTTTTT
>TRBJ2-1|many|-|TRBV12-3/TRBV12-4
CASSPLTLAGNEQFF
TGTGCCAGCAGTCCACTGACACTCGCGGGCAATGAGCAGTTCTTC
>TRBJ2-5|once|TRBD2|TRBV27
CASSRGRAYQETQYF
TGTGCCAGCAGCCGCGGGAGGGCTTACCAAGAGACCCAGTACTTC
>TRBJ2-2|-|-|TRBV20-1
CSAQDYLKGGELFF
TGCAGTGCACAGGACTACTTGAAGGGCGGGGAGCTGTTTTTT
>TRBJ2-5|few|-|TRBV5-5
CASSLSPRREETQYF
TGTGCCAGCAGCTTATCCCCGCGGAGGGAAGAGACCCAGTACTTC
>TRBJ2-6|few|-|TRBV29-1
CSVESGPGVLTF
TGCAGCGTTGAAAGCGGGCCGGGCGTCCTGACTTTC
>TRBJ2-3|many|-|TRBV5-1
CASSYRDPNTDTQYF
TGCGCCAGCAGCTACAGAGACCCAAACACAGATACGCAGTATTTT
>TRBJ1-2|-|-|TRBV7-2
CASSFTGRGGYTF
TGTGCCAGCAGCTTCACAGGGAGGGGTGGCTACACCTTC
>TRBJ2-3|-|TRBD2|TRBV5-1
CASRDSGRPADTQYF
TGCGCCAGCAGAGATAGCGGGAGACCAGCAGATACGCAGTATTTT